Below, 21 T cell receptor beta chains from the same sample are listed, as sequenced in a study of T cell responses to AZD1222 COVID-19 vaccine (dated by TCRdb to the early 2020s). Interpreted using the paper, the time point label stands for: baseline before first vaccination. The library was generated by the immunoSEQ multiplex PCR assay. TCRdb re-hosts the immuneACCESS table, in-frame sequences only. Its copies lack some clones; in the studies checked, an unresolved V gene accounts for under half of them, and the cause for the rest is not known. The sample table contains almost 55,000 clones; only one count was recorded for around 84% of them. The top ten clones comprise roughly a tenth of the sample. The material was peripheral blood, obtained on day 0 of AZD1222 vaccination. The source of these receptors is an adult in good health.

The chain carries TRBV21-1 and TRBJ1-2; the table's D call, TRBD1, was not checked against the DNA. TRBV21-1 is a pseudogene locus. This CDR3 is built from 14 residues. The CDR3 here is CASSKPDRGYGYTF. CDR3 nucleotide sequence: TGTGCCAGCAGCAAACCGGACAGGGGCTATGGCTACACCTTC.

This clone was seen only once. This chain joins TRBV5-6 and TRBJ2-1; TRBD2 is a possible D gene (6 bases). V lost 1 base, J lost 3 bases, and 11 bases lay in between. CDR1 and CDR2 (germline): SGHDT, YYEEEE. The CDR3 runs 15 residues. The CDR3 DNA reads TGTGCCAGCAGCTTGATAGCGGCCAACTACAATGAGCAGTTCTTC. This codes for CASSLIAANYNEQFF.

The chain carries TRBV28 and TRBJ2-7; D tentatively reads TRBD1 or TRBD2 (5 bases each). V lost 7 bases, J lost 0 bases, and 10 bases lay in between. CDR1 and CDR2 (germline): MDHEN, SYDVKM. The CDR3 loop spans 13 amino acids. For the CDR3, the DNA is TGTGCCAGCAAAAGGGACGCCTCCTACGAGCAGTACTTC. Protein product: CASKRDASYEQYF.

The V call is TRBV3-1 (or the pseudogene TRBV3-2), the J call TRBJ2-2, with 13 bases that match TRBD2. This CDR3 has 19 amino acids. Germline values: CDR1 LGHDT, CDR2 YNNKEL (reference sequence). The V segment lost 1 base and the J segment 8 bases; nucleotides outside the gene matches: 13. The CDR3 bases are TGTGCCAGCAGCCAAGGGATCGGACTAGCGGGAGTTCGGACGGGGGAGCTGTTTTTT. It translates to CASSQGIGLAGVRTGELFF.

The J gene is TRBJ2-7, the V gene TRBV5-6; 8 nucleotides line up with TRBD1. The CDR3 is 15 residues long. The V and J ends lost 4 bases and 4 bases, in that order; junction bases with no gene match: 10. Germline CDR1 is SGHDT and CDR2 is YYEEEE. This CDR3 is CASSLLQGGIYEQYF. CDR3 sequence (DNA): TGTGCCAGCAGCCTCCTACAGGGGGGCATTTACGAGCAGTACTTC.

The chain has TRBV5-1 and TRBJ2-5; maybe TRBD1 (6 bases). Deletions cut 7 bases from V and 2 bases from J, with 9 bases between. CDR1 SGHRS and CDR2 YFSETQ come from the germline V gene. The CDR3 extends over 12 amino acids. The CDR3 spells CASADRQETQYF. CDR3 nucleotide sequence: TGCGCCAGCGCGGACAGACAAGAGACCCAGTACTTC.

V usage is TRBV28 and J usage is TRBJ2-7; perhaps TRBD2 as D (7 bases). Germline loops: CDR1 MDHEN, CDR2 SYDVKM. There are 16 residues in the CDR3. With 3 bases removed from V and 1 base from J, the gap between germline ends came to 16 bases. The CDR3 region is CASSLGGGGRSYEQYF. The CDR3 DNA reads TGTGCCAGCAGTTTGGGCGGGGGCGGAAGGTCCTACGAGCAGTACTTC. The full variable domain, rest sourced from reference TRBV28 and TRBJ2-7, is DVKVTQSSRYLVKRTGEKVFLECVQDMDHENMFWYRQDPGLGLRLIYFSYDVKMKEKGDIPEGYSVSREKKERFSLILESASTNQTSMYLCASSLGGGGRSYEQYFGPGTRLTVT.

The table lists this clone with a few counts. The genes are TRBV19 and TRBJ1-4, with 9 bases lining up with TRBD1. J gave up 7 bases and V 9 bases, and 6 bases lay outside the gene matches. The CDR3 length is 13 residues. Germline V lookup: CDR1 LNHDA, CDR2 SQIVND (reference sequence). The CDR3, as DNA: TGTGCCAGCGGGGACAGGGCACTTGAAAAACTGTTTTTT. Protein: CASGDRALEKLFF.

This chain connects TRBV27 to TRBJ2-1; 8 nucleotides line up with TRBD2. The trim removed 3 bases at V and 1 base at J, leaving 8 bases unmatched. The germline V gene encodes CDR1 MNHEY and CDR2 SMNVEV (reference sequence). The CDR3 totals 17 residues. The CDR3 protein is CASSFRGGTLSYNEQFF. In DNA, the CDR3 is TGTGCCAGCAGTTTTCGGGGGGGGACTCTTTCCTACAATGAGCAGTTCTTC.

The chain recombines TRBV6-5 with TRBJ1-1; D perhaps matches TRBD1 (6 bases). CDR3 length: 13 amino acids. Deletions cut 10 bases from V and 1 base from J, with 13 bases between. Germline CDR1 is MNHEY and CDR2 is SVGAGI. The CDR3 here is CATRGRENTEAFF. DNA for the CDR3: TGTGCCACCAGGGGACGGGAGAACACTGAAGCTTTCTTT.

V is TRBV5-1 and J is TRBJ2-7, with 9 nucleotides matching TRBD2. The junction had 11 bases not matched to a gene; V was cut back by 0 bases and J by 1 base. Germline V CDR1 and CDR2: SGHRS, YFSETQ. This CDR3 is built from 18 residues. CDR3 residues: CASSLGPSWSGRSYEQYF. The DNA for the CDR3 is TGCGCCAGCAGCTTGGGCCCTAGCTGGAGCGGGAGGTCCTACGAGCAGTACTTC.

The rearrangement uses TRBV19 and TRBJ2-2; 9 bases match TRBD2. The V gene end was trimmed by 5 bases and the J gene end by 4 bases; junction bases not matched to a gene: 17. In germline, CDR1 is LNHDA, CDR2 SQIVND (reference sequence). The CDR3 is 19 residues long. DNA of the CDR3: TGTGCCAGTAGTGCCTCGTGGCGGCGGGAGGGCCGGGGCACCGGGGAGCTGTTTTTT. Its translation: CASSASWRREGRGTGELFF.

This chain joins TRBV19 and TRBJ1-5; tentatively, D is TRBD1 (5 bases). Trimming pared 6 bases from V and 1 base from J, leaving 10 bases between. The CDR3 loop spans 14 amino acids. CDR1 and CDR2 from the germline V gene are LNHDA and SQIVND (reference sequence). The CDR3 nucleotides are TGTGCCAGTAGACCGGGGGGGAGCAATCAGCCCCAGCATTTT. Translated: CASRPGGSNQPQHF.

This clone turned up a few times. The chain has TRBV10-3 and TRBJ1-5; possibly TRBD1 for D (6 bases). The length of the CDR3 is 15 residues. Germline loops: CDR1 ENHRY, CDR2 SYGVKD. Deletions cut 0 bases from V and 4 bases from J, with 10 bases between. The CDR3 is CAISESGQRNQPQHF. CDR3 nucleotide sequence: TGTGCCATCAGTGAGTCTGGACAGAGAAATCAGCCCCAGCATTTT.

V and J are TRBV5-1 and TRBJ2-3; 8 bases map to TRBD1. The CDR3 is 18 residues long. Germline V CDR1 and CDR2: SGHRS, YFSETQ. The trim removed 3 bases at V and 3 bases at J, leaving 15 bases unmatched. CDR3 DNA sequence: TGCGCCAGCAGCTCAGGACAGGGTTCGATCATGAGTACAGATACGCAGTATTTT. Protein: CASSSGQGSIMSTDTQYF.

The CDR3 sequence: CASSSGQNSGANVLTF. In DNA form, the CDR3 reads TGTGCCAGCAGTTCAGGCCAAAACTCTGGGGCCAACGTCCTGACTTTC. The rearrangement joins TRBV28 to TRBJ2-6; D gene uncertain. With 4 bases removed from V and 0 bases from J, the gap between germline ends came to 10 bases. Germline CDR1 MDHEN, CDR2 SYDVKM. This CDR3 region has 16 residues.

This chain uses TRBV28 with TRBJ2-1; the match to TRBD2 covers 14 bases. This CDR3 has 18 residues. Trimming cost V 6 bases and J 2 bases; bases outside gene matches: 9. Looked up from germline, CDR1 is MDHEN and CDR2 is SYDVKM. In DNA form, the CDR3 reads TGTGCCAGCAGGGTGCGGACTAGCGGGAGGATTACCTACAATGAGCAGTTCTTC. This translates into CASRVRTSGRITYNEQFF.

CDR3 loop: CASSFVPDTQYF. The CDR3 region has the DNA TGTGCCAGCAGTTTCGTCCCGGATACGCAGTATTTT. The chain combines TRBV28 with TRBJ2-3; D is unclear. V dropped 3 bases and J dropped 6 bases, with 7 bases sitting between them. Germline V gene sequence: CDR1 MDHEN, CDR2 SYDVKM. The CDR3 extends over 12 amino acids.

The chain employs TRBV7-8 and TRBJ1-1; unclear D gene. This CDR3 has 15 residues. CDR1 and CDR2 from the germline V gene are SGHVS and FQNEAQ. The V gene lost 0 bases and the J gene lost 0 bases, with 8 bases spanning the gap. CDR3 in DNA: TGTGCCAGCAGCTTAGCGCGACTAATGAACACTGAAGCTTTCTTT. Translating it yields CASSLARLMNTEAFF. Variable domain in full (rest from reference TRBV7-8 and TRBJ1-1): GAGVSQSPRYKVAKRGQDVALRCDPISGHVSLFWYQQALGQGPEFLTYFQNEAQLDKSGLPSDRFFAERPEGSVSTLKIQRTQQEDSAVYLCASSLARLMNTEAFFGQGTRLTVV.

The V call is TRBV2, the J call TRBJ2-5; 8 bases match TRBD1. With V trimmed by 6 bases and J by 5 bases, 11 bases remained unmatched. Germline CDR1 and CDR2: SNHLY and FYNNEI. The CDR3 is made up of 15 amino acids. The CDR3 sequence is CASSKSSGGSETQYF. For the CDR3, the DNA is TGTGCCAGCAGCAAGTCTTCAGGGGGCAGCGAGACCCAGTACTTC. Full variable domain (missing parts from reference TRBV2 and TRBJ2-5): EPEVTQTPSHQVTQMGQEVILRCVPISNHLYFYWYRQILGQKVEFLVSFYNNEISEKSEIFDDQFSVERPDGSNFTLKIRSTKLEDSAMYFCASSKSSGGSETQYFGPGTRLLVL.

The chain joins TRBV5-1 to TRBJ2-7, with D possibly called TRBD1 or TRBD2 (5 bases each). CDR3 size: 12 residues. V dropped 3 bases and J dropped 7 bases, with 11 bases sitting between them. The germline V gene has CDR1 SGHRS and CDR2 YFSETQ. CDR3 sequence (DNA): TGCGCCAGCAGCTCTGGGACCGGTGAGCAGTACTTC. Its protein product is CASSSGTGEQYF.